The next 10 T cell receptor beta chains were all read from a single sample in a study of T-cell memory formation after mild COVID-19. TCRdb re-derived calls from the 5' RACE reads in MiXCR, one entry per CDR3 protein. The sample includes about 560,000 distinct CDR3 sequences, roughly 18% of them seen just once. The specimen sequenced was PBMCs or a T cell subset sorted from them (not recorded which). The receptors come from an adult woman who had mild COVID-19 (a few samples of this study predate the infection). Cell type and time point are not known.

The genes are TRBV5-1 and TRBJ1-3; D remains ambiguous. Germline CDR1 SGHRS, CDR2 YFSETQ. The CDR3 is made up of 16 amino acids. V shed 1 base and J shed 0 bases, with 11 bases lying between them. For the CDR3, the DNA is TGCGCCAGCAGCTTGATGTCAGGATACTCTGGAAACACCATATATTTT. Its translation: CASSLMSGYSGNTIYF.

This clonotype has a handful of counts. This chain connects TRBV11-2 to TRBJ2-7; D is perhaps TRBD1 (6 bases). The CDR3 is 18 amino acids. Germline lookup yields CDR1 SGHAT and CDR2 FQNNGV. Trimming stripped 8 bases from V and 2 bases from J, with 28 bases between. Here the CDR3 DNA reads TGTGCCAGCTTCGGGGCCCTGGACAGCCAAAATCCCACCTACGAGCAGTACTTC. This translates into CASFGALDSQNPTYEQYF.

This clonotype was counted a few times. The chain employs TRBV11-2 and TRBJ1-1; no clear D gene. The CDR3 has 12 amino acids. The germline gives CDR1 SGHAT, CDR2 FQNNGV. The V end lost 1 base, the J end lost 8 bases, and 8 bases lay between the germline ends. The CDR3 protein is CASSLGQREAFF. The CDR3 bases are TGTGCCAGCAGCTTAGGACAAAGGGAAGCTTTCTTT. The full variable domain, in which reference TRBV11-2 and TRBJ1-1 provide the parts outside the CDR3, is EAGVAQSPRYKIIEKRQSVAFWCNPISGHATLYWYQQILGQGPKLLIQFQNNGVVDDSQLPKDRFSAERLKGVDSTLKIQPAKLEDSAVYLCASSLGQREAFFGQGTRLTVV.

This clonotype was observed a few times. This rearrangement joins TRBV24-1 to TRBJ1-5; D is uncertain. The CDR3 is made up of 13 amino acids. Germline CDR1 and CDR2: KGHDR and SFDVKD. V was trimmed by 4 bases and J by 9 bases, leaving 12 bases between them. The CDR3 here is CATSDRLTGPQHF. CDR3 DNA: TGTGCCACCAGTGACCGACTTACGGGGCCCCAGCATTTT.

This clonotype was found a few times. The chain uses TRBV20-1 and TRBJ2-1, with D perhaps assigned TRBD1 or TRBD2 (5 bases each). CDR1 is DFQATT and CDR2 is SNEGSKA in the germline V gene (reference sequence). CDR3 size: 20 residues. Trimming left V 3 bases short and J 3 bases short, with 30 bases between. This chain's CDR3 is CSARDPAAGRNRGGYNEQFF. CDR3 DNA: TGCAGTGCTAGGGATCCTGCGGCGGGCCGGAACCGGGGCGGCTACAATGAGCAGTTCTTC.

This clonotype showed up many times. This chain connects TRBV12-3 or TRBV12-4 to TRBJ2-1; TRBD1 matches at 9 bases. V was clipped by 6 bases and J by 7 bases; unmatched bases: 19. This CDR3 is 18 amino acids long. This CDR3 reads CASSPGTTTGGYRNEQFF. CDR3 sequence (DNA): TGTGCCAGCAGCCCCGGAACCACGACAGGGGGTTACAGAAATGAGCAGTTCTTC.

The chain uses TRBV9 and TRBJ2-7; possibly TRBD1 for D (6 bases). The length of the CDR3 is 15 residues. CDR1 is SGDLS and CDR2 is YYNGEE in the germline V gene. Trimming left V 4 bases short and J 3 bases short, with 17 bases between. DNA for the CDR3: TGTGCCAGCAGCCCAACGACAGGCCATTACTACGAGCAGTACTTC. This sequence encodes CASSPTTGHYYEQYF.

The CDR3 DNA reads as TGTGCCAGCAGCTCAGCATCCGGGACTAGCGTAAAAGAGACCCAGTACTTC. This sequence encodes CASSSASGTSVKETQYF. V usage is TRBV7-9 and J usage is TRBJ2-5, with 10 positions matching TRBD2. Trimming removed 4 bases from V and 3 bases from J; junction bases left unmatched: 11. Germline values: CDR1 SEHNR, CDR2 FQNEAQ (reference sequence). This CDR3 has 17 amino acids. Based on the CDR3 plus reference TRBV7-9 and TRBJ2-5, the full variable domain is DTGVSQNPRHKITKRGQNVTFRCDPISEHNRLYWYRQTLGQGPEFLTYFQNEAQLEKSRLLSDRFSAERPKGSFSTLEIQRTEQGDSAMYLCASSSASGTSVKETQYFGPGTRLLVL.

In this sample, this clonotype turned up a few times. The rearrangement uses TRBV27 and TRBJ2-5, with 10 nucleotides matching TRBD2. Germline loops: CDR1 MNHEY, CDR2 SMNVEV (reference sequence). The CDR3 has 16 residues. J gave up 7 bases and V 2 bases, and 10 bases lay outside the gene matches. The CDR3 here is CASSLRLAGASGTQYF. In DNA form, the CDR3 reads TGTGCCAGCAGTTTACGGCTAGCGGGGGCGAGCGGGACCCAGTACTTC.

This clonotype has just a few counts. The rearrangement uses TRBV4-1 and TRBJ2-1; TRBD2 aligns across 8 bases. V lost 1 base, J lost 6 bases, and 5 bases stayed unmatched. CDR3 size: 15 residues. The germline gives CDR1 MGHRA, CDR2 YSYEKL. CDR3 in amino acids: CASSQGAGTSNEQFF. CDR3 bases: TGCGCCAGCAGCCAAGGGGCCGGGACTAGCAATGAGCAGTTCTTC.